These 17 T cell receptor beta chains were all obtained from the same sample, sequenced in a study of blood T cell repertoires in COVID-19. Profiled with immunoSEQ multiplex PCR; TCRdb holds only in-frame clones, not every one. The sample has under 300,000 clones, about 83% seen once. The specimen was peripheral blood. The receptors were sampled from a man at least 80 years old with acute or convalescent COVID-19.

J is TRBJ2-1 and V is TRBV29-1, with D perhaps TRBD2 (5 bases). CDR3 length: 12 residues. The germline gives CDR1 SQVTM, CDR2 ANQGSEA. The ends were cut back, 6 bases at V and 10 bases at J, with 16 bases in the middle. CDR3 sequence reads: CSVRGPPKEQFF. Written as DNA, the CDR3 is TGCAGCGTCCGAGGGCCCCCGAAGGAGCAGTTCTTC.

The chain employs TRBV29-1 and TRBJ2-7, with unresolved D. Trimming took off 4 bases at V and 0 bases at J, with 10 bases between the two ends. The CDR3 is 13 residues long. CDR1 is SQVTM, CDR2 ANQGSEA, per germline. Here the CDR3 DNA reads TGCAGCGTTGCGGCAGGAAGCTCCTACGAGCAGTACTTC. Its translation: CSVAAGSSYEQYF.

The V call is TRBV5-4, the J call TRBJ2-7; 8 bases line up with TRBD1. The CDR3 has 15 amino acids. V trimming: 4 bases; J trimming: 1 base; junction bases outside the gene matches: 7. Germline V gene sequence: CDR1 SGHNT, CDR2 YYREEE (reference sequence). The CDR3: CASSRQGAKSYEQYF. The CDR3 coding sequence is TGTGCCAGCAGCCGCCAGGGGGCTAAATCCTACGAGCAGTACTTC.

This sequence joins TRBV12-3 or TRBV12-4 and TRBJ2-7, with a weak D call TRBD2 (5 bases). V gave up 2 bases and J gave up 7 bases, with 12 bases separating them. The CDR3 runs to 13 residues. CDR3: CASSLMASGEQYF. Written as DNA, the CDR3 is TGTGCCAGCAGTTTAATGGCGTCGGGAGAGCAGTACTTC.

This clone was found once. The chain joins TRBV4-2 to TRBJ2-5, with 12 bases aligning to TRBD2. CDR3 length: 15 residues. Germline lookup yields CDR1 LGHNA and CDR2 YNFKEQ. V was pared by 4 bases and J by 4 bases, with 4 bases of the junction left unmatched. As DNA, the CDR3 is TGTGCCAGCAGCCTCGGACTAGCGGGAAGAGAGACCCAGTACTTC. This translates into CASSLGLAGRETQYF.

The rearrangement joins TRBV5-1 to TRBJ2-1; tentatively, D is TRBD2 (5 bases). The CDR3 extends over 19 amino acids. CDR1 and CDR2 from the germline V gene are SGHRS and YFSETQ. V dropped 1 base and J dropped 0 bases, with 20 bases sitting between them. In DNA form, the CDR3 reads TGCGCCAGCAGCTTGATTGGGGTAGCGTCCCTTAGCTCCTACAATGAGCAGTTCTTC. Translation: CASSLIGVASLSSYNEQFF. Using reference TRBV5-1 and TRBJ2-1 for the parts outside the CDR3, the full variable domain is KAGVTQTPRYLIKTRGQQVTLSCSPISGHRSVSWYQQTPGQGLQFLFEYFSETQRNKGNFPGRFSGRQFSNSRSEMNVSTLELGDSALYLCASSLIGVASLSSYNEQFFGPGTRLTVL.

The genes are TRBV10-3 and TRBJ1-1; perhaps TRBD1 as D (6 bases). V lost 0 bases to trimming and J lost 3 bases, with 14 bases between them. This CDR3 region has 16 residues. Germline lookup yields CDR1 ENHRY and CDR2 SYGVKD. CDR3 nucleotide sequence: TGTGCCATCAGTGAGTCCACAGGGTCTAGGGACACTGAAGCTTTCTTT. Residues: CAISESTGSRDTEAFF.

CDR3 sequence: CASSSSGNDNEQFF. The CDR3 bases are TGTGCCAGCAGTTCTAGCGGGAACGACAATGAGCAGTTCTTC. The V and J genes are TRBV6-5 and TRBJ2-1; 9 positions agree with TRBD2. Germline loops: CDR1 MNHEY, CDR2 SVGAGI. The CDR3 extends over 14 amino acids. Trimming removed 4 bases from V and 5 bases from J; junction bases left unmatched: 3.

The V and J genes are TRBV6-2 or TRBV6-3 and TRBJ1-2; 12 bases line up with TRBD1. The CDR3 sequence is 17 residues long. After removal of 4 bases from V and 1 base from J, the junction contained 7 bases not matched to a gene. CDR1 MNHEY and CDR2 SVGEGT come from the germline V gene. As DNA, the CDR3 is TGTGCCAGCAGTTCCGGGACAGGGGGCGTCTTTAACTATGGCTACACCTTC. It is translated as CASSSGTGGVFNYGYTF.

The chain has TRBV28 and TRBJ2-1; no clear D gene. The germline V gene has CDR1 MDHEN and CDR2 SYDVKM. The V end lost 6 bases, the J end lost 4 bases, and 13 bases lay between the germline ends. CDR3 length: 14 amino acids. CDR3 bases: TGTGCCAGCAGCACCCCTAGTGGTTACAATGAGCAGTTCTTC. Translating it yields CASSTPSGYNEQFF.

CDR3 sequence (DNA): TGTGCCAGCAGCTTAGCCCAAACGGGGAGGCCCAAGAACACCGGGGAGCTGTTTTTT. This gives the protein CASSLAQTGRPKNTGELFF. The chain couples TRBV7-2 to TRBJ2-2, with D maybe TRBD2 (6 bases). The germline CDR1 and CDR2 sequences are SGHTA and FQGNSA. V was clipped by 0 bases and J by 1 base, with 18 bases between them. The CDR3 is 19 residues long.

This clone was recorded only once. This chain joins TRBV6-5 and TRBJ1-2; D unclear. CDR1 is MNHEY, CDR2 SVGAGI, per germline. The ends were cut back, 5 bases at V and 6 bases at J, with 13 bases in the middle. The CDR3 is made up of 13 amino acids. The CDR3 here is CASSPTRSHGYTF. The CDR3 region has the DNA TGTGCCAGCAGTCCCACGAGGTCCCATGGCTACACCTTC.

This chain uses TRBV10-3 with TRBJ2-3, with TRBD2 matching 12 bases. CDR3 length: 19 residues. Trimming took 0 bases from V and 2 from J; bases not matched to a gene: 9. CDR1 is ENHRY, CDR2 SYGVKD, per germline. CDR3 residues: CAISESLIGLAGHTDTQYF. CDR3 coding DNA: TGTGCCATCAGTGAGTCACTCATCGGACTAGCGGGACACACAGATACGCAGTATTTT.

The chain recombines TRBV27 with TRBJ2-1; TRBD2 agrees at 12 bases. CDR3 length: 15 residues. Germline assignment: CDR1 MNHEY and CDR2 SMNVEV (reference sequence). The ends lost 3 bases at V and 7 bases at J; junction bases unmatched: 4. DNA of the CDR3: TGTGCCAGCAGTTTGGAGACTAGCGGGAGAAATGAGCAGTTCTTC. This codes for CASSLETSGRNEQFF.

The count of this clone is one. This sequence joins TRBV3-1 (or the pseudogene TRBV3-2) and TRBJ2-7; possible D gene TRBD2, 5 bases. V lost 3 bases and J 5 bases, leaving 14 bases between the germline ends. Germline lookup yields CDR1 LGHDT and CDR2 YNNKEL (reference sequence). The CDR3 is made up of 14 amino acids. This CDR3 is CASSQGFDGNEQYF. CDR3 bases: TGTGCCAGCAGCCAGGGGTTCGACGGGAACGAGCAGTACTTC.

The chain is built from TRBV6-2 or TRBV6-3 and TRBJ2-7; possible D gene TRBD2, 6 bases. CDR3 size: 13 residues. V was cut by 7 bases and J by 3 bases, with 13 bases left in between. Germline V gene sequence: CDR1 MNHEY, CDR2 SVGEGT. The CDR3 DNA is TGTGCCAGCATCCCCGGGGGAGGCTACGAGCAGTACTTC. This gives the protein CASIPGGGYEQYF.

This chain joins TRBV5-1 and TRBJ2-7, with D tentatively TRBD2 (6 bases). CDR3 length: 14 residues. Germline V gene data show CDR1 as SGHRS and CDR2 as YFSETQ. Trimming cost V 1 base and J 2 bases, with 10 bases left between them. In DNA, the CDR3 is TGCGCCAGCAGCTTGATCGGGGGACCCTACGAGCAGTACTTC. It encodes CASSLIGGPYEQYF.